A selection of T cell receptor beta chains follows, all from one sample in a study of CD8 T cells in ankylosing spondylitis. TCRdb analysed the 5' RACE reads with MiXCR anew, one entry per CDR3 protein. This table holds approximately 250,000 distinct CDR3 sequences, roughly 32% found once. What was sequenced was blood, either unsorted or a sorted T cell fraction (not recorded which). The receptor set was obtained from a male donor with ankylosing spondylitis or in good health (not recorded which). Each CDR3 is given with its conserved first and last residue. The D gene is left open where the match is weak. Rows may omit the clone size; those that give it use once, few, many or a size class.

TRBJ2-7	NA	TRBV6-5	NA	TGTGCCAGCAGTTACCAGGGGGGCGAGCAGTACTTC	CASSYQGGEQYF
TRBJ2-3	NA	TRBV7-6	NA	TGTGCCAGCAGCTCGACAGGATTGATGGATACGCAGTATTTT	CASSSTGLMDTQYF
TRBJ2-1	NA	TRBV5-1	NA	TGCGCCAGCAGCTCTGCCGGGGGACCTTACAATGAGCAGTTCTTC	CASSSAGGPYNEQFF
TRBJ2-7	TRBD2	TRBV6-5	many	TGTGCCAGCAGTGGCGGGGGCTACGAGCAGTACTTC	CASSGGGYEQYF
TRBJ1-2	NA	TRBV20-1	NA	TGCAGTGCTCCGTCCACAGGGAACTATGGCTACACCTTC	CSAPSTGNYGYTF
TRBJ2-7	NA	TRBV20-1	NA	TGCAGTGCTAGACCCCTCAGGGATTCCTACGAGCAGTACTTC	CSARPLRDSYEQYF
TRBJ2-7	TRBD2	TRBV3-1	once	TGTGCCAGCAGCAAGTATCCTCCCGGGACTAGCGGCTACGAGCAGTACTTC	CASSKYPPGTSGYEQYF
TRBJ2-7	NA	TRBV29-1	few	TGCAGCGTCCGAAGCTCCAGGGCTCCCTACGAGCAGTACTTC	CSVRSSRAPYEQYF
TRBJ2-2	TRBD2	TRBV5-6	NA	TGTGCCAGCAGCTGGACTAGCGGGGGGCCAACTATCACCGGGGAGCTGTTTTTT	CASSWTSGGPTITGELFF
TRBJ1-2	NA	TRBV3-1	few	TGTGCCAGCAGCCAAGGGGCCCCTTATGGCTACACCTTC	CASSQGAPYGYTF
TRBJ1-2	TRBD1	TRBV6-5	NA	TGTGCCAGCACAGGGGGGGACTATGGCTACACCTTC	CASTGGDYGYTF
TRBJ2-3	TRBD2	TRBV2	NA	TGTGCCAGCATCGAGCGGGGGATCTGGGATACGCAGTATTTT	CASIERGIWDTQYF
TRBJ2-1	TRBD1	TRBV12-3/TRBV12-4	few	TGTGCCAGCAGGACGGGACAGGGGAACTACAATGAGCAGTTCTTC	CASRTGQGNYNEQFF
TRBJ2-1	TRBD2	TRBV28	NA	TGTGCCAGCGAAGCGGGGGGGAACAATGAGCAGTTCTTC	CASEAGGNNEQFF
TRBJ1-1	NA	TRBV20-1	many	TGCAGTGCTAGTCAGGGGTACACTGAAGCTTTCTTT	CSASQGYTEAFF
TRBJ2-6	NA	TRBV24-1	NA	TGTGCCACCAGCCCCGGGTATGGACGGTGGGCCAACGTCCTGACTTTC	CATSPGYGRWANVLTF
TRBJ1-2	NA	TRBV30	NA	TGTGCCTGGAGTGGGGGGCTGTCCTTTGGCTACACCTTC	CAWSGGLSFGYTF
TRBJ2-5	TRBD2	TRBV10-3	NA	TGTGCCATCAGCGCTAGCGGGGGGGCTGTAGAGACCCAGTACTTC	CAISASGGAVETQYF
TRBJ1-5	NA	TRBV20-1	NA	TGCAGTGCCCACCGGGCCTTAAATCAGCCCCAGCATTTT	CSAHRALNQPQHF
TRBJ1-4	NA	TRBV7-2	NA	TGTGCCAGCAGCTCGCCCACTGTGGATGAAAAACTGTTTTTT	CASSSPTVDEKLFF
TRBJ2-1	NA	TRBV5-1	NA	TGCGCCAGCAGCCCCGGCCGGGACACCATGCTGAATGAGCAGTTCTTC	CASSPGRDTMLNEQFF
TRBJ2-1	NA	TRBV6-2/TRBV6-3	NA	TGTGCCAGCAGAGAGGAGGCCACGGGTGAGCAGTTCTTC	CASREEATGEQFF
TRBJ1-1	TRBD1	TRBV29-1	few	TGCAGCGTTGAAGCAACAGGGGTGAACACTGAAGCTTTCTTT	CSVEATGVNTEAFF
TRBJ2-1	NA	TRBV12-3/TRBV12-4	NA	TGTGCCAGCAGCTTCCGAGCGGGCAGCTCCTACAATGAGCAGTTCTTC	CASSFRAGSSYNEQFF
TRBJ2-7	NA	TRBV20-1	few	TGCAGTGCTAATCCCAGGGTCCGGTCCTACGAGCAGTACTTC	CSANPRVRSYEQYF
TRBJ2-3	NA	TRBV7-6	NA	TGTGCCAGCAGCTTAGCCCGAGACAGATCCAACACAGATACGCAGTATTTT	CASSLARDRSNTDTQYF
TRBJ2-5	NA	TRBV20-1	NA	TGCAGTGCTAAGATGGGGGTCGGGACCCAGTACTTC	CSAKMGVGTQYF
TRBJ2-7	NA	TRBV12-3/TRBV12-4	few	TGTGCCAGCAGTGACAGCCCCGGGGGGCAGTACTTC	CASSDSPGGQYF
TRBJ2-3	NA	TRBV10-3	many	TGTGCCATCAGTGAGTCCCGTTCTAGCACAGATACGCAGTATTTT	CAISESRSSTDTQYF
TRBJ2-7	NA	TRBV6-5	NA	TGTGCCAGCAGTTACGGGTCGGGGGAAACCTACGAGCAGTACTTC	CASSYGSGETYEQYF
TRBJ2-5	NA	TRBV5-1	NA	TGCGCCAGCAGCGATGGGTACCAAGAGACCCAGTACTTC	CASSDGYQETQYF
TRBJ2-3	NA	TRBV3-1	once	TGTGCCAGCAGCCAATGGCAAGGCGATACGCAGTATTTT	CASSQWQGDTQYF
TRBJ2-7	NA	TRBV27	NA	TGTGCCAGCAGTTTTCAGGTTAGCTCCTACGAGCAGTACTTC	CASSFQVSSYEQYF
TRBJ2-3	NA	TRBV29-1	few	TGCAGCGTTGAAGAGGGCACCATACTCACAGATACGCAGTATTTT	CSVEEGTILTDTQYF
TRBJ1-5	NA	TRBV20-1	few	TGCAGTGCTAGAAAGCAGGGGATCCCCAATCAGCCCCAGCATTTT	CSARKQGIPNQPQHF
TRBJ2-7	NA	TRBV10-3	NA	TGTGCCGCCTTGGCCCGGGTTGGAGGCGAGCAGTACTTC	CAALARVGGEQYF
TRBJ2-7	TRBD2	TRBV29-1	NA	TGCAGCGCCGGGACTAGCGGGGGGCCCGGGGGCTACGAGCAGTACTTC	CSAGTSGGPGGYEQYF
TRBJ2-1	NA	TRBV20-1	few	TGCAGTGCTAGAGCCCAGGCGAGTAGAGTTCATGAGCAGTTCTTC	CSARAQASRVHEQFF
TRBJ1-6	TRBD1	TRBV10-3	NA	TGTGCCATCAGTGAGTCGACAGGGGCACCCCTCCACTTT	CAISESTGAPLHF
TRBJ2-5	NA	TRBV29-1	NA	TGCAGCGTTGAAAAGGCGGGGTTCCAAGAGACCCAGTACTTC	CSVEKAGFQETQYF
TRBJ2-3	NA	TRBV7-9	NA	TGTGCCAGCAGCTTCCAGGGCACAGATACGCAGTATTTT	CASSFQGTDTQYF
TRBJ2-5	TRBD2	TRBV6-1	few	TGTGCCAGCGGGGACTCTAGCGGGGCCCAAGAGACCCAGTACTTC	CASGDSSGAQETQYF
TRBJ2-7	NA	TRBV29-1	many	TGCAGCGTTGAAAGGGGCCCATACGAGCAGTACTTC	CSVERGPYEQYF
TRBJ1-1	NA	TRBV11-1	few	TGTGCCAGCAGCTCACGACCCGGACAGATGGACCCCGAGGCTATGAACACTGAAGCTTTCTTT	CASSSRPGQMDPEAMNTEAFF
TRBJ1-6	TRBD1	TRBV7-2	NA	TGTGCCAGCAGCTTAAGGGACAGGGGGCGGTCACCCCTCCACTTT	CASSLRDRGRSPLHF
TRBJ2-7	NA	TRBV7-8	few	TGTGCCAGCAGCCCCACCAGAGAGGGCGAGCAGTACTTC	CASSPTREGEQYF
TRBJ2-5	NA	TRBV20-1	NA	TGCAGTGCCCCCGAAGAGACCCAGTACTTC	CSAPEETQYF
TRBJ1-5	NA	TRBV7-6	many	TGTGCCAGCAGCTTAGGGTCGGATCAGCCCCAGCATTTT	CASSLGSDQPQHF
TRBJ2-7	NA	TRBV6-2/TRBV6-3	NA	TGTGCCAGCAGATCACAGGGTTACGAGCAGTACTTC	CASRSQGYEQYF
TRBJ2-7	NA	TRBV9	NA	TGTGCCAGCAGCGTAGCGGACTTCCGCAGCGAGCAGTACTTC	CASSVADFRSEQYF
TRBJ2-5	NA	TRBV9	NA	TGTGCCAGCAGCGTAGGACGTCAAGAGACCCAGTACTTC	CASSVGRQETQYF
TRBJ1-1	NA	TRBV20-1	few	TGCAGTGCTAAGGCGTTTGGGGACACTGAAGCTTTCTTT	CSAKAFGDTEAFF
TRBJ1-5	TRBD1	TRBV9	NA	TGTGCCAGCAGCGTCCAGGGGGGGCCTCAGCCCCAGCATTTT	CASSVQGGPQPQHF
TRBJ1-2	NA	TRBV20-1	few	TGCAGTGCTAGTGACAGCGGGGTTAGCTATGGCTACACCTTC	CSASDSGVSYGYTF
TRBJ2-7	NA	TRBV29-1	NA	TGCAGCGTTGAAGGGGGTCCATACGAGCAGTACTTC	CSVEGGPYEQYF